This TCR beta chain stems from a study of blood T cells in healthy people across ages. In the study overall: Capture by template switching was about one barcoded beta molecule per two T cells.

This clonotype showed up just a few times. Its antigen remains unidentified. Primed by a sample-barcoded 5' primer and a J-beta primer mix, a second PCR proceeded for 7 to 11 cycles. Each cDNA molecule, via a template-switch adaptor with 12 random nucleotides, was tagged. TCRdb called the 5' RACE reads again in MiXCR, with one record for every CDR3 protein. Counted here are about 290,000 distinct CDR3 sequences, around 30% occurring once; the ten biggest clones make up around 30%. From germline, CDR1 is DFQATT and CDR2 SNEGSKA (reference sequence). Trimming stripped 0 bases from V and 3 bases from J, with 11 bases between. The CDR3 is made up of 14 amino acids. Study-wide results and caveats: More naive CD4+ cells and higher diversity were found in long-lived than in aged donors.

Input material: blood. The sequence came from a woman aged 70-85 years in good health. The rearrangement joins TRBV20-1 to TRBJ2-5; D is ambiguous. DNA of the CDR3: TGCAGTGCTAGAGATAGAGTCGGAAAAGAGACCCAGTACTTC. It yields the protein CSARDRVGKETQYF.